These T cell receptor beta chains were read from a single sample in a study of T cell changes during pregnancy in multiple sclerosis. Clones were sequenced by immunoSEQ multiplex PCR, and TCRdb holds only the in-frame ones, with some missing. The sample has under 90,000 clones, 92% seen once. The specimen was peripheral blood, collected in the second trimester of pregnancy. The receptor set was obtained from a female donor in good health, enrolled as a control in a pregnancy study. Both conserved end residues are part of each CDR3. A D gene is named only where the DNA matches it firmly. Not all rows give a size; the values are once, few, many and, for expanded clones, a class.

d_gene,j_gene,abundance,v_gene,CDR3aa,CDR3nt
-,TRBJ1-1,-,TRBV7-2,CASSLDSGVTEAFF,TGTGCCAGCAGCTTAGATTCGGGGGTAACTGAAGCTTTCTTT
-,TRBJ1-1,-,TRBV7-9,CASSLVVNTEAFF,TGTGCCAGCAGCTTAGTAGTGAACACTGAAGCTTTCTTT
-,TRBJ2-5,-,TRBV12-5,CASGLLAGGETQYF,TGTGCTAGTGGTTTGTTGGCAGGGGGGGAGACCCAGTACTTC
-,TRBJ2-1,-,TRBV27,CASRTLATSYNEQFF,TGTGCCAGCAGGACCCTAGCGACTTCCTACAATGAGCAGTTCTTC
TRBD2,TRBJ2-1,-,TRBV19,CASSTGTSGNNEQFF,TGTGCCAGTAGTACAGGGACTAGCGGGAACAATGAGCAGTTCTTC
-,TRBJ1-4,once,TRBV6-5,CASRGGESEKLFF,TGTGCCAGCAGGGGGGGGGAAAGTGAAAAACTGTTTTTT
-,TRBJ2-5,-,TRBV9,CASSVGGETQYF,TGTGCCAGCAGCGTAGGCGGTGAGACCCAGTACTTC
-,TRBJ1-5,-,TRBV11-2,CASSPDLQGTQHF,TGTGCCAGCAGCCCAGACCTCCAGGGAACCCAGCATTTT
-,TRBJ1-1,-,TRBV27,CASSLVGGNTEAFF,TGTGCCAGCAGTTTAGTTGGGGGCAACACTGAAGCTTTCTTT
-,TRBJ2-7,-,TRBV18,CASSHRTNYEQYF,TGTGCCAGCTCTCACAGGACGAACTACGAGCAGTACTTC
-,TRBJ1-5,once,TRBV7-9,CASSLDFQPQHF,TGTGCCAGCAGCTTAGACTTTCAGCCCCAGCATTTT
TRBD2,TRBJ2-3,-,TRBV30,CAWSVREADTQYF,TGTGCCTGGAGCGTGCGGGAGGCAGATACGCAGTATTTT
-,TRBJ2-7,once,TRBV27,CASSLLGGSSYEQYF,TGTGCCAGCAGTTTATTAGGTGGGAGCTCCTACGAGCAGTACTTC
TRBD1,TRBJ2-6,-,TRBV7-3,CASSSGGAGANVLTF,TGTGCCAGCAGCTCAGGGGGAGCGGGGGCCAACGTCCTGACTTTC
TRBD1,TRBJ2-5,-,TRBV28,CASGTGGQETQYF,TGTGCCAGCGGGACAGGGGGTCAAGAGACCCAGTACTTC
TRBD2,TRBJ2-1,-,TRBV11-3,CASSSGLAGRSYNEQFF,TGTGCCAGCAGCTCCGGACTAGCGGGCCGATCCTACAATGAGCAGTTCTTC
-,TRBJ2-7,-,TRBV5-1,CASSLFWRNEQYF,TGCGCCAGCAGCTTGTTCTGGAGAAACGAGCAGTACTTC
-,TRBJ2-7,once,TRBV28,CASRSISYEQYF,TGTGCCAGCAGGAGCATTTCCTACGAGCAGTACTTC
TRBD2,TRBJ2-1,-,TRBV6-4,CASSDSGGGYNEQFF,TGTGCCAGCAGTGACTCGGGGGGAGGGTACAATGAGCAGTTCTTC
-,TRBJ1-2,-,TRBV28,CASSLADSYYGYTF,TGTGCCAGCAGTCTAGCGGACAGCTACTATGGCTACACCTTC
-,TRBJ2-7,-,TRBV28,CASSSRGYEQYF,TGTGCCAGCAGTTCAAGGGGTTACGAGCAGTACTTC
TRBD1,TRBJ2-7,once,TRBV7-2,CASSLSDRGGEQYF,TGTGCCAGCAGCTTATCCGACAGGGGAGGCGAGCAGTACTTC
TRBD1,TRBJ2-5,-,TRBV5-1,CASSPGVRGQETQYF,TGCGCCAGCAGCCCGGGCGTCAGGGGGCAGGAGACCCAGTACTTC
TRBD1,TRBJ1-3,-,TRBV9,CASSVVGTGGSTIYF,TGTGCCAGCAGCGTAGTGGGGACAGGGGGCAGCACCATATATTTT
TRBD1,TRBJ1-2,-,TRBV5-4,CASSRGQGGVWDGYTF,TGTGCCAGCAGCCGAGGACAGGGGGGGGTATGGGATGGCTACACCTTC
TRBD2,TRBJ2-3,-,TRBV28,CASSLNGGETDTQYF,TGTGCCAGCAGTTTAAACGGGGGGGAGACAGATACGCAGTATTTT
TRBD2,TRBJ2-5,-,TRBV7-9,CASSPGLAGETQYF,TGTGCCAGCAGCCCGGGACTAGCGGGAGAGACCCAGTACTTC
-,TRBJ2-5,-,TRBV7-3,CASSPFGGAAGWGTQYF,TGTGCCAGCAGCCCCTTTGGGGGTGCGGCGGGATGGGGGACCCAGTACTTC
-,TRBJ1-1,-,TRBV2,CASSPRRSGAFF,TGTGCCAGCAGCCCTCGAAGGTCAGGGGCTTTCTTT
-,TRBJ2-3,-,TRBV25-1,CASSVPGRGLFGADTQYF,TGTGCCAGCAGTGTACCAGGCAGGGGCCTATTCGGCGCAGATACGCAGTATTTT
-,TRBJ2-3,-,TRBV5-4,CASSLGQSTDTQYF,TGTGCCAGCAGCTTGGGACAGAGCACAGATACGCAGTATTTT
TRBD2,TRBJ2-7,-,TRBV11-3,CASSLRTGLAIDEQYF,TGTGCCAGCAGCCTCCGGACGGGACTAGCAATCGACGAGCAGTACTTC
TRBD1,TRBJ1-6,-,TRBV18,CASSPGQDSPLHF,TGTGCCAGCTCGCCGGGACAGGATTCACCCCTCCACTTT
-,TRBJ1-5,-,TRBV27,CASSLYFRGGNQPQHF,TGTGCCAGCAGTTTATACTTTAGGGGAGGGAATCAGCCCCAGCATTTT
TRBD2,TRBJ2-7,-,TRBV4-3,CASSQGLAGTYEQYF,TGCGCCAGCAGCCAAGGGTTAGCGGGAACCTACGAGCAGTACTTC
TRBD1,TRBJ1-2,once,TRBV4-1,CASSQVRTGANYGYTF,TGCGCCAGCAGCCAAGTAAGGACAGGGGCTAACTATGGCTACACCTTC
-,TRBJ2-3,-,TRBV5-1,CASSLVPSESTDTQYF,TGCGCCAGCAGCTTGGTTCCTAGCGAAAGCACAGATACGCAGTATTTT
TRBD2,TRBJ2-3,-,TRBV19,CASSIAGREADTQYF,TGTGCCAGTAGTATTGCGGGGAGGGAGGCAGATACGCAGTATTTT
-,TRBJ2-2,-,TRBV12-5,CASGLTGSTGELFF,TGTGCTAGTGGTTTGACAGGGAGCACCGGGGAGCTGTTTTTT
-,TRBJ2-5,-,TRBV5-5,CASSFGAVGGETQYF,TGTGCCAGCAGCTTTGGGGCGGTCGGTGGTGAGACCCAGTACTTC
-,TRBJ1-2,-,TRBV10-3,CAISEVGVDYGYTF,TGTGCCATCAGTGAGGTAGGGGTCGACTATGGCTACACCTTC
-,TRBJ1-2,-,TRBV7-8,CASSLFTGTRTNYGYTF,TGTGCCAGCAGCTTATTTACAGGGACGAGGACTAACTATGGCTACACCTTC